The T cell receptor (beta chain) under discussion was sequenced for a study of blood T cell repertoires in COVID-19. Study summary: Material from acute and convalescent COVID-19 was sourced from the United States, Italy and Spain.

In the authors' methods: Researchers report that nucleated cell counts were estimated from reference gene primer amplification. The table came from immunoSEQ multiplex PCR; TCRdb's copy has only in-frame clones and leaves some out. The V and J calls and clone size are taken from that table; D and trimming were inferred from the DNA. The sample records roughly 250,000 clones, around 87% being singletons. The CDR3 loop spans 15 amino acids. The germline V gene encodes CDR1 SGHRS and CDR2 YFSETQ. The V gene end was trimmed by 4 bases and the J gene end by 6 bases; junction bases not matched to a gene: 6. For this clone: The same CDR3 arises from other DNA sequences in this sample as well.

The TCR sequence derives from a woman aged 50 to 60 with acute or convalescent COVID-19. The source material was peripheral blood. The J gene is TRBJ1-4, the V gene TRBV5-1; 10 bases line up with TRBD1. CDR3 sequence (DNA): TGCGCCAGCAGCAGGGCCGGGACAGGGGATGAAAAACTGTTTTTT. Amino acid sequence: CASSRAGTGDEKLFF. The entire variable domain, with the rest obtained from reference TRBV5-1 and TRBJ1-4, is as follows: KAGVTQTPRYLIKTRGQQVTLSCSPISGHRSVSWYQQTPGQGLQFLFEYFSETQRNKGNFPGRFSGRQFSNSRSEMNVSTLELGDSALYLCASSRAGTGDEKLFFGSGTQLSVL.